This T cell receptor beta chain was identified in a study of shared clonotypes between healthy human individuals. Study-level background: Per donor, CD8 memory used one plate, CD8 naive used two, CD4 memory used three and CD4 naive used three.

Turning to this clone: What it binds is unknown.

The naive CD8 fraction comprised CD45RO-negative cells positively selected for CCR7 and excluded terminally differentiated effector memory CD45RA+ cells. Generated by immunoSEQ multiplex PCR, the TCRdb table keeps only in-frame clones and is missing some. The table has approximately 650,000 clones, just under 97% seen once. General study findings and limits: Specimens sampled were limited to blood, with tissue repertoires likely differing. Despite large depth, rarefaction showed incomplete sorted-subset sequencing. Among the subsets, naive ones generally showed larger estimated richness than memory ones.

The sequence was collected from a woman younger than 45 in good health. Specimen: naive CD8+ T cells sorted from blood.

In DNA, the CDR3 is TGCGCCAGCAGCTTGGAGGTTGCGGGCGGCTACGAGCAGTACTTC. The encoded protein is CASSLEVAGGYEQYF. The rearrangement links TRBV5-1 to TRBJ2-7; a possible D gene is TRBD2 (5 bases). The V gene lost 0 bases and the J gene lost 3 bases, with 13 bases spanning the gap. The CDR3 consists of 15 residues. Germline V gene sequence: CDR1 SGHRS, CDR2 YFSETQ.